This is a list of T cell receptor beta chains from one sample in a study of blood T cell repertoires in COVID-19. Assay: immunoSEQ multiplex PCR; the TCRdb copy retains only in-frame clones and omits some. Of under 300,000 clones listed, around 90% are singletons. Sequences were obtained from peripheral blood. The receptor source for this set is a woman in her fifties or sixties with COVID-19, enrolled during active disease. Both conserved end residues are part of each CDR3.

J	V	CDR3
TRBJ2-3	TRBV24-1	CATSDPAGGPTDTQYF
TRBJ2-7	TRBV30	CATRAGGLEQYF
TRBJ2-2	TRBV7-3	CASSSGDTGELFF
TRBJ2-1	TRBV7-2	CASSTVNEQFF
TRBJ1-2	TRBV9	CASSRTGVGGYTF
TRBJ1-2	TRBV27	CASTPMSGNYGYTF
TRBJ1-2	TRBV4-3	CASSHDSSFYGYTF
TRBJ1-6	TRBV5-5	CASSYLGQGDSPLHF
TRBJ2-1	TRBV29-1	CSVSGGQVFNEQFF
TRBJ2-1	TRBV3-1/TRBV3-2	CASSQEYRVGNNEQFF
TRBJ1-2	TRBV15	CATSRVGSPEGDYGYTF